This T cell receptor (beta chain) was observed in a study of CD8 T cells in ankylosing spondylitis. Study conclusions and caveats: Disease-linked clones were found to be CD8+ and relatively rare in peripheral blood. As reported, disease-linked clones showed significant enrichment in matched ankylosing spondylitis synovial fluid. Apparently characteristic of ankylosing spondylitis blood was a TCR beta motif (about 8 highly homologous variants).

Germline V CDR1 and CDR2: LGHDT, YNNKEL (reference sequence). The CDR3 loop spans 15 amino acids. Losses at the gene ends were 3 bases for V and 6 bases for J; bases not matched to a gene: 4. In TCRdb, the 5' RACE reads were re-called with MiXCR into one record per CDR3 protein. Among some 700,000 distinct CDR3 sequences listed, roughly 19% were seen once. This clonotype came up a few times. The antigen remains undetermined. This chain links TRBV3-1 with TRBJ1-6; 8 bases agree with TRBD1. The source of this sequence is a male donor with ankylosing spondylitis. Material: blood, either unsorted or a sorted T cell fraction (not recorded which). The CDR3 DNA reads TGTGCCAGCAGCCAGGGGACAGGATTTAATTCACCCCTCCACTTT. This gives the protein CASSQGTGFNSPLHF.